This is a list of T cell receptor beta chains from one sample in a study of OX40 agonist ivuxolimab in advanced cancers. Libraries were prepared by immunoSEQ multiplex PCR; TCRdb keeps only in-frame clonotypes and omits some of them. The table includes about 55,000 clones, roughly 80% detected once. This specimen was CD4+ or CD8+ T cells sorted from blood, taken in a trial of the OX40 agonist ivuxolimab. Receptors originate from an adult with an advanced solid tumor such as melanoma, head and neck, liver or kidney cancer. CDR3s include the opening cysteine and the closing phenylalanine or tryptophan. Clone size is given for some rows only: seen once, a few or many times, or a class if the clone is expanded.

len: 13
j_gene: TRBJ1-1
v_gene: TRBV5-1
abundance: NA
CDR3aa: CASSSRADTEAFF

len: 16
j_gene: TRBJ2-2
v_gene: TRBV5-6
abundance: few
CDR3aa: CASSSSGGPTTGELFF

len: 12
j_gene: TRBJ1-2
v_gene: TRBV7-9
abundance: NA
CDR3aa: CASSSGGYGYTF

len: 15
j_gene: TRBJ1-5
v_gene: TRBV2
abundance: few
CDR3aa: CASSAGQASNQPQHF

len: 14
j_gene: TRBJ1-2
v_gene: TRBV7-8
abundance: NA
CDR3aa: CASSPRGTSYGYTF

len: 14
j_gene: TRBJ2-3
v_gene: TRBV5-1
abundance: NA
CDR3aa: CASSRTGLPDTQYF

len: 14
j_gene: TRBJ2-5
v_gene: TRBV2
abundance: NA
CDR3aa: CASRFNSGGETQYF

len: 14
j_gene: TRBJ2-2
v_gene: TRBV2
abundance: NA
CDR3aa: CASRQEQVSGELFF

len: 14
j_gene: TRBJ1-5
v_gene: TRBV10-3
abundance: NA
CDR3aa: CAISADRNGQPQHF

len: 14
j_gene: TRBJ1-1
v_gene: TRBV9
abundance: NA
CDR3aa: CASSAGTGNTEAFF

len: 13
j_gene: TRBJ1-5
v_gene: TRBV10-3
abundance: NA
CDR3aa: CAISTVESQPQHF

len: 15
j_gene: TRBJ2-5
v_gene: TRBV5-1
abundance: NA
CDR3aa: CASKGALSGEETQYF

len: 15
j_gene: TRBJ2-1
v_gene: TRBV2
abundance: NA
CDR3aa: CASSPAGGTYNEQFF

len: 14
j_gene: TRBJ2-7
v_gene: TRBV19
abundance: NA
CDR3aa: CASKTSPPSYEQYF

len: 15
j_gene: TRBJ2-3
v_gene: TRBV27
abundance: NA
CDR3aa: CASSFLVGGTDTQYF

len: 14
j_gene: TRBJ1-4
v_gene: TRBV28
abundance: NA
CDR3aa: CASNIERGSGKLFF

len: 12
j_gene: TRBJ1-1
v_gene: TRBV29-1
abundance: few
CDR3aa: CSVSTGRAEAFF

len: 16
j_gene: TRBJ1-5
v_gene: TRBV4-2
abundance: few
CDR3aa: CASSLMGAARNQPQHF

len: 16
j_gene: TRBJ2-1
v_gene: TRBV16
abundance: NA
CDR3aa: CASSQKPGQGYNEQFF

len: 14
j_gene: TRBJ2-5
v_gene: TRBV29-1
abundance: NA
CDR3aa: CSVAPGHPQETQYF

len: 13
j_gene: TRBJ1-1
v_gene: TRBV9
abundance: NA
CDR3aa: CASSSHQNTEAFF

len: 13
j_gene: TRBJ1-1
v_gene: TRBV6-6
abundance: NA
CDR3aa: CASNQFQGGEAFF

len: 16
j_gene: TRBJ2-3
v_gene: TRBV5-1
abundance: once
CDR3aa: CASSLEGGESTDTQYF

len: 14
j_gene: TRBJ2-3
v_gene: TRBV5-1
abundance: NA
CDR3aa: CASTQTGGTDTQYF

len: 16
j_gene: TRBJ1-2
v_gene: TRBV6-5
abundance: NA
CDR3aa: CASSYVGTGENYGYTF

len: 18
j_gene: TRBJ2-3
v_gene: TRBV4-1
abundance: NA
CDR3aa: CASSHAFLGQGATDTQYF

len: 11
j_gene: TRBJ2-5
v_gene: TRBV28
abundance: NA
CDR3aa: CASSYLGTQYF

len: 13
j_gene: TRBJ2-5
v_gene: TRBV9
abundance: NA
CDR3aa: CASSRRDGGTQYF

len: 20
j_gene: TRBJ2-2
v_gene: TRBV4-2
abundance: NA
CDR3aa: CASSQDPGTSGGAGTGELFF

len: 14
j_gene: TRBJ1-4
v_gene: TRBV29-1
abundance: NA
CDR3aa: CSVALGQTQEKLFF

len: 16
j_gene: TRBJ1-5
v_gene: TRBV2
abundance: few
CDR3aa: CASRGDRGLGNQPQHF